This entry lists 27 T cell receptor beta chains sequenced from one sample in a study of PD-1 blockade in classical Hodgkin lymphoma. Stated time point: newly diagnosed, previously untreated cHL patient sample. Magnetic negative selection of thawed PBMCs was the method by which CD4+ T cells were purified. Libraries were prepared by immunoSEQ multiplex PCR; TCRdb keeps only in-frame clonotypes and omits some of them. The table shows about 20,000 clones, with roughly nine tenths occurring only once. Input material: CD4+ T cells from blood. Receptors originate from a human donor with classical Hodgkin lymphoma.

The V call is TRBV6-5, the J call TRBJ2-7; a weak D match, TRBD2 (6 bases). Germline V CDR1 and CDR2: MNHEY, SVGAGI. Trimming stripped 2 bases from V and 5 bases from J, with 13 bases between. The CDR3 has 14 residues. CDR3 protein: CASSYNGGADEQYF. In nucleotides, the CDR3 is TGTGCCAGCAGTTACAACGGCGGGGCGGACGAGCAGTACTTC.

The chain links TRBV6-5 to TRBJ2-7; 12 bases are shared with TRBD2. CDR1 MNHEY and CDR2 SVGAGI come from the germline V gene. The trim removed 9 bases at V and 3 bases at J, leaving 3 bases unmatched. This CDR3 is 13 amino acids long. CDR3 DNA sequence: TGTGCCAGTAGACTAGCGGGAGTCTACGAGCAGTACTTC. This translates into CASRLAGVYEQYF.

The rearrangement links TRBV18 to TRBJ2-7; 9 nucleotides agree with TRBD2. The germline V gene has CDR1 KGHSH and CDR2 LQKENI. The CDR3 consists of 16 residues. The J segment lost 5 bases and the V segment lost 3 bases, leaving 11 bases of the junction unmatched. Here the CDR3 reads CASSPRTSAFGHEQYF. In DNA, the CDR3 is TGTGCCAGCTCACCCCGGACTAGCGCCTTTGGCCACGAGCAGTACTTC.

This clone was observed a few times. This rearrangement joins TRBV9 to TRBJ2-1; D perhaps matches TRBD1 (6 bases). Germline CDR1 reads SGDLS; CDR2 reads YYNGEE. V lost 0 bases and J lost 2, with 9 bases in between. This CDR3 is 15 amino acids long. CDR3 in amino acids: CASSVEGTPYNEQFF. CDR3 coding DNA: TGTGCCAGCAGCGTAGAGGGGACACCCTACAATGAGCAGTTCTTC.

This chain links TRBV14 with TRBJ2-5, with 9 bases fitting TRBD2. The germline V gene has CDR1 SGHDN and CDR2 FVKESK. Trimming cost V 2 bases and J 7 bases; bases outside gene matches: 8. The CDR3 extends over 15 amino acids. Written as DNA, the CDR3 is TGTGCCAGCAGCCAATTAGCGGGAGAGTATGTGACCCAGTACTTC. Translating it yields CASSQLAGEYVTQYF.

Written as DNA, the CDR3 is TGTGCCAGCAGAGGCAGTGCGGGCGAGCAGTACTTC. Translated, it gives CASRGSAGEQYF. The chain links TRBV5-4 to TRBJ2-7; a possible D gene is TRBD2 (5 bases). Germline-derived CDR1 and CDR2 are SGHNT and YYREEE (reference sequence). V lost 5 bases, J lost 6 bases, and 12 bases lay in between. The CDR3 totals 12 residues.

This chain uses TRBV28 with TRBJ2-2, with TRBD2 matching over 7 bases. J lost 2 bases, V lost 3 bases, and 15 bases had no gene match. The CDR3 totals 19 residues. Looked up from germline, CDR1 is MDHEN and CDR2 is SYDVKM. Written as DNA, the CDR3 is TGTGCCAGCAGTTTTTTGGCCTTTGGGGGACTACCTAACACCGGGGAGCTGTTTTTT. Translation: CASSFLAFGGLPNTGELFF.

This clone was observed a single time. V is TRBV11-1 and J is TRBJ2-5; 9 bases match TRBD2. Germline CDR1 reads SGHAT; CDR2 reads FQDESV (reference sequence). The CDR3 contains 15 residues. The V gene end was trimmed by 3 bases and the J gene end by 4 bases; junction bases not matched to a gene: 6. In DNA form, the CDR3 reads TGTGCCAGCAGCTTGACTAGCGGCTGGGGAGAGACCCAGTACTTC. Translation gives CASSLTSGWGETQYF.

The chain recombines TRBV15 with TRBJ1-1; 8 bases match TRBD1. The CDR3 is made up of 14 amino acids. Germline values: CDR1 LNHNV, CDR2 YYDKDF (reference sequence). V shed 3 bases and J 8 bases; nucleotides not matched to a gene: 8. The CDR3, as DNA: TGTGCCACCAGCAGGAAAGACAGGGGCCAGGAAGCTTTCTTT. As protein: CATSRKDRGQEAFF.

V gene TRBV6-6 combines with J gene TRBJ1-2; TRBD1 matches at 7 bases. Germline-derived CDR1 and CDR2 are MNHNY and SVGAGI (reference sequence). The CDR3 loop spans 15 amino acids. The ends lost 6 bases at V and 4 bases at J; junction bases unmatched: 11. The CDR3 reads CASRQMTGSGYGYTF. CDR3 in DNA: TGTGCCAGCAGGCAAATGACAGGGTCGGGCTATGGCTACACCTTC.

The rearrangement joins TRBV7-9 to TRBJ2-3, with D tentatively TRBD2 (5 bases). The germline CDR1 and CDR2 sequences are SEHNR and FQNEAQ (reference sequence). CDR3 size: 16 residues. Trimming took off 1 base at V and 1 base at J, with 12 bases between the two ends. CDR3 nucleotides: TGTGCCAGCAGCTTAGTACACATGGAGGGCACAGATACGCAGTATTTT. This encodes CASSLVHMEGTDTQYF. The complete variable domain, with remaining parts taken from reference TRBV7-9 and TRBJ2-3, reads DTGVSQNPRHKITKRGQNVTFRCDPISEHNRLYWYRQTLGQGPEFLTYFQNEAQLEKSRLLSDRFSAERPKGSFSTLEIQRTEQGDSAMYLCASSLVHMEGTDTQYFGPGTRLTVL.

The chain's CDR3 is CASSEIVGWGETQYF. The CDR3 DNA reads as TGTGCCAGCAGTGAAATCGTCGGGTGGGGAGAGACCCAGTACTTC. V is TRBV6-1 and J is TRBJ2-5; D uncertain. Trimming left V 2 bases short and J 4 bases short, with 14 bases between. The CDR3 contains 15 residues. Germline values: CDR1 MNHNS, CDR2 SASEGT.

The chain couples TRBV6-5 to TRBJ2-5; no firm D call. The DNA end lines up better with TRBJ2-7; the J call may be wrong. This CDR3 spans 15 amino acids. Germline V CDR1 and CDR2: MNHEY, SVGAGI. The CDR3 sequence is CASSYSFSSTYEQYF. CDR3 nucleotides: TGTGCCAGCAGTTACTCTTTTTCGAGCACCTACGAGCAGTACTTC.

The chain joins TRBV6-5 to TRBJ2-1; D is uncertain. Per the germline V gene, CDR1 is MNHEY and CDR2 is SVGAGI. The CDR3 runs 12 residues. The V gene lost 6 bases and the J gene lost 9 bases, with 12 bases spanning the gap. CDR3 sequence (DNA): TGTGCCAGCAGGTCTTCAAGTACTGAGCAGTTCTTC. This gives the protein CASRSSSTEQFF.

This clone was detected only once. The chain employs TRBV27 and TRBJ1-4; D remains unclear. This CDR3 region has 14 residues. CDR1 is MNHEY and CDR2 is SMNVEV in the germline V gene (reference sequence). Trimming stripped 2 bases from V and 2 bases from J, with 6 bases between. The DNA of the CDR3 is TGTGCCAGCAGTTTAAGAGGGACTAATGAAAAACTGTTTTTT. This gives the protein CASSLRGTNEKLFF.

CDR3 in DNA: TGTGCCACCAGTGTTCACACGGGTGAGCAGTTCTTC. Translating it yields CATSVHTGEQFF. This chain connects TRBV15 to TRBJ2-1; D unresolved. Germline V gene sequence: CDR1 LNHNV, CDR2 YYDKDF (reference sequence). The CDR3 contains 12 residues. The germline V and J ends were trimmed by 6 bases and 9 bases, with 12 bases remaining between them.

The chain carries TRBV14 and TRBJ1-5; 7 bases are a match to TRBD1. The CDR3 totals 13 residues. CDR1 SGHDN and CDR2 FVKESK come from the germline V gene. J lost 5 bases, V lost 3 bases, and 1 base had no gene match. The CDR3 DNA follows: TGTGCCAGCAGCCAGGACAGGTATCAGCCCCAGCATTTT. Translated, it gives CASSQDRYQPQHF.

This chain connects TRBV19 to TRBJ1-1; D possibly corresponds to TRBD1 (6 bases). The V and J ends lost 9 bases and 3 bases respectively, with 11 bases between them. The CDR3 consists of 12 residues. Per germline, CDR1 LNHDA and CDR2 SQIVND (reference sequence). The CDR3 reads CASLRGHTEAFF. CDR3 sequence (DNA): TGTGCCAGCCTTCGGGGGCACACTGAAGCTTTCTTT.

This sequence joins TRBV2 and TRBJ1-1, with 8 bases fitting TRBD1. With V trimmed by 6 bases and J by 4 bases, 7 bases remained unmatched. This CDR3 has 14 amino acids. Germline loops: CDR1 SNHLY, CDR2 FYNNEI. This CDR3 is CASRDRAGTTEAFF. The CDR3 bases are TGTGCCAGCAGGGACAGGGCGGGAACCACTGAAGCTTTCTTT.

The chain couples TRBV7-9 to TRBJ2-7; weak D call: TRBD1 (5 bases). CDR3 size: 16 residues. V lost 4 bases and J 2 bases, leaving 18 bases between the germline ends. Germline lookup yields CDR1 SEHNR and CDR2 FQNEAQ (reference sequence). The CDR3 sequence is CASSSLRGTAPYEQYF. For the CDR3, the DNA is TGTGCCAGCAGCTCCTTAAGGGGAACAGCACCCTACGAGCAGTACTTC.

The chain couples TRBV5-1 to TRBJ2-3; either TRBD1 or TRBD2 may fit D (5 bases each). CDR1 is SGHRS and CDR2 is YFSETQ in the germline V gene. The CDR3 extends over 16 amino acids. V lost 0 bases and J 2 bases, leaving 13 bases between the germline ends. The CDR3 protein is CASSLGQRDLTDTQYF. Here the CDR3 DNA reads TGCGCCAGCAGCTTGGGACAGAGGGACCTCACAGATACGCAGTATTTT.

The rearrangement uses TRBV7-2 and TRBJ1-2; tentative D call: TRBD1 (5 bases). V was pared by 3 bases and J by 2 bases, with 13 bases between. CDR1 and CDR2 from the germline V gene are SGHTA and FQGNSA. The CDR3 runs to 15 residues. CDR3 in DNA: TGTGCCAGCAGCTTCATTTCTTCAGGGAACTATGGCTACACCTTC. This sequence encodes CASSFISSGNYGYTF.

V and J are TRBV10-3 and TRBJ2-7, with D tentatively TRBD2 (6 bases). V gave up 0 bases and J gave up 0 bases, with 9 bases separating them. Germline lookup yields CDR1 ENHRY and CDR2 SYGVKD. The CDR3 spans 15 residues. CDR3 sequence: CAISESGLRSYEQYF. DNA for the CDR3: TGTGCCATCAGTGAGTCGGGACTGCGCTCCTACGAGCAGTACTTC.

This chain uses TRBV19 with TRBJ2-4; tentatively, D is TRBD1 (6 bases). V was clipped by 5 bases and J by 10 bases, with 15 bases between them. CDR3 length: 13 amino acids. Germline values: CDR1 LNHDA, CDR2 SQIVND (reference sequence). As DNA, the CDR3 is TGTGCCAGTAGTGAGGGACCCCAGGGGATTCAGTACTTC. Translation gives CASSEGPQGIQYF.

The V gene is TRBV7-2, the J gene TRBJ1-6; maybe TRBD1 (6 bases). Trimming removed 2 bases from V and 9 bases from J, with 14 bases in between. The CDR3 consists of 15 residues. Germline loops: CDR1 SGHTA, CDR2 FQGNSA. CDR3 DNA: TGTGCCAGCAGCTTACTCGGGGGGGGCCGTTCACCCCTCCACTTT. Translated: CASSLLGGGRSPLHF.

This clone was observed once. This chain connects TRBV18 to TRBJ2-5; 9 positions agree with TRBD2. The V gene end was trimmed by 1 base and the J gene end by 3 bases; junction bases not matched to a gene: 3. The CDR3 is 15 residues long. Germline-derived CDR1 and CDR2 are KGHSH and LQKENI. The CDR3 DNA reads as TGTGCCAGCTCACCACGGCGACTAGCGGAAGAGACCCAGTACTTC. Amino acids: CASSPRRLAEETQYF. The complete variable domain, with remaining parts taken from reference TRBV18 and TRBJ2-5, reads NAGVMQNPRHLVRRRGQEARLRCSPMKGHSHVYWYRQLPEEGLKFMVYLQKENIIDESGMPKERFSAEFPKEGPSILRIQQVVRGDSAAYFCASSPRRLAEETQYFGPGTRLLVL.

The chain is built from TRBV5-4 and TRBJ1-2; D gene unclear. The germline gives CDR1 SGHNT, CDR2 YYREEE (reference sequence). V was shortened by 4 bases and J by 4 bases, with 14 bases between the two germline ends. The CDR3 has 14 residues. Written as DNA, the CDR3 is TGTGCCAGCAGCCTCGACCCTGAATCCTATGGCTACACCTTC. This translates into CASSLDPESYGYTF.